These 5 T cell receptor beta chains were sequenced from one sample in a study of regulatory T cells in long-lasting Graves disease (dated by TCRdb to about 2021). The time point label of this sample denotes: newly diagnosed GD, antithyroid drugs for less than 3 months. RNA was extracted from PBMCs in TRIzol for both TCR sequencing and RNA sequencing. Receptor amplification or capture employed multiplex PCR. Sequencing instrument: Illumina HiSeq 4000. iRepertoire HTBI primers and Arm-PCR amplification of CDR3 regions were used to construct TCR beta libraries. TCRdb passed the public sequencing reads through fastp at Q25 and MiXCR, retaining productive beta sequences. Every entry covers one CDR3 protein and lists the most common genes and DNA from its rows. This sample holds about 540,000 distinct CDR3 sequences; roughly 13% were observed only once. About 10% of the sample is taken by the ten largest.

These records were also assigned to another study, of T cells in Graves' hyperthyroidism and ophthalmopathy.

The material sequenced was peripheral blood mononuclear cells (PBMCs), taken at new diagnosis, from a patient treated with antithyroid drugs. The receptors stem from a man aged 25 to 45 with Graves disease. Donor details come from another sample of the same person, matched by shared clones.

In its sample, this clonotype was seen many times. The chain employs TRBV6-1 and TRBJ1-5; D is ambiguous. Trimming left V 5 bases short and J 4 bases short, with 6 bases between. The CDR3 totals 12 residues. Germline V gives CDR1 MNHNS, CDR2 SASEGT. The CDR3 bases are TGTGCCAGCAGTAGAGAAAATCAGCCCCAGCATTTT. Encoded protein: CASSRENQPQHF.

This clonotype appeared many times. The V gene is TRBV12-3 or TRBV12-4, the J gene TRBJ2-4; D gene ambiguous. Trimming took off 2 bases at V and 7 bases at J, with 12 bases between the two ends. The CDR3 consists of 14 residues. CDR3 nucleotides: TGTGCCAGCAGTTTATCCCTAAACCCCAACATTCAGTACTTC. Translation: CASSLSLNPNIQYF.

The rearrangement links TRBV27 to TRBJ1-5; a possible D gene is TRBD1 (6 bases). V gave up 6 bases and J gave up 5 bases, with 11 bases separating them. CDR3 length equals 13 residues. From germline, CDR1 is MNHEY and CDR2 SMNVEV (reference sequence). In DNA form, the CDR3 reads TGTGCCAGCAGCCTCAGGGGTCATCAGCCCCAGCATTTT. It is translated as CASSLRGHQPQHF.

The chain employs TRBV24-1 and TRBJ2-2; TRBD2 agrees at 9 bases. The CDR3 totals 16 residues. Germline CDR1 KGHDR, CDR2 SFDVKD. V lost 1 base, J lost 7 bases, and 6 bases stayed unmatched. CDR3 residues: CATSDFSGRGGGELFF. CDR3 bases: TGTGCCACCAGTGATTTTAGCGGGAGAGGTGGCGGGGAGCTGTTTTTT.

This clonotype was seen a few times. The junction differs from germline at one of its ends, possibly a read error. The rearrangement uses TRBV19 and TRBJ1-2; TRBD1 matches at 7 bases. This CDR3 comprises 14 residues. CDR1 LNHDA and CDR2 SQIVND come from the germline V gene (reference sequence). CDR3 coding DNA: TGTGCCGGTAGTATAGGGGGCGTGGACTATGGCTACACCTTC. This codes for CAGSIGGVDYGYTF.